This TCR beta chain originates from a study of blood T cell repertoires in COVID-19. In the study overall: In each case, the material was cDNA or gDNA derived from T cells, B-cell-depleted T cells, or PBMCs.

Study processing details: Nucleated cell counts were estimated from reference gene primer amplification. The table came from immunoSEQ multiplex PCR; TCRdb's copy has only in-frame clones and leaves some out. The D gene and trimming were derived from the DNA, and the V and J assignments and clone size from that table. The data hold 540,000 or so clones, with roughly nine tenths observed a single time. The CDR3 has 13 amino acids. Germline loops: CDR1 SQVTM, CDR2 ANQGSEA. V lost 8 bases, J lost 10 bases, and 9 bases stayed unmatched. The chain uses TRBV29-1 and TRBJ1-6; 9 bases are a match to TRBD1. The clonotype originates from a woman in her forties or fifties with COVID-19, enrolled during active disease. Input material: peripheral blood. CDR3 amino acids: CSPGTGKGSPLHF. In DNA, the CDR3 is TGCAGCCCGGGGACAGGGAAAGGATCACCCCTCCACTTT.